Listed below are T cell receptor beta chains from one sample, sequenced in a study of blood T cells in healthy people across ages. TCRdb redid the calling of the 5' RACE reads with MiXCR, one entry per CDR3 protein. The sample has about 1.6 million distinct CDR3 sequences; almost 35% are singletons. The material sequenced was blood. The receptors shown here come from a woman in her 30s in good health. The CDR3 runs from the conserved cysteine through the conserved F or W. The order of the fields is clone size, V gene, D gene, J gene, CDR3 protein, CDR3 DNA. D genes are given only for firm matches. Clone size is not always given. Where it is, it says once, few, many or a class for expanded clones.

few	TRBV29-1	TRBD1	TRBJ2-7	CSVERQGNEQYF	TGCAGCGTTGAGCGACAGGGGAACGAGCAGTACTTC
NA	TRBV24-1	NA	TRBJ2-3	CATSDPQSGTRIDTQYF	TGTGCCACCAGTGACCCACAGTCCGGGACGAGGATAGATACGCAGTATTTT
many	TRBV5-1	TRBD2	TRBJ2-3	CASSLGTSDTDTQYF	TGTGCCAGCAGTTTGGGGACTAGCGACACAGATACGCAGTATTTT
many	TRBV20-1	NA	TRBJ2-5	CSALGVHQETQYF	TGCAGTGCTTTGGGGGTACACCAAGAGACCCAGTACTTC
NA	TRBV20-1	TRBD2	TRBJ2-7	CSVRRAGGPYEQYF	TGCAGTGTTAGACGCGCGGGGGGCCCTTACGAGCAGTACTTC
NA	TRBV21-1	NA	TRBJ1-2	CASSKRHRFYGYTF	TGTGCCAGCAGCAAAAGACACCGGTTCTATGGCTACACCTTC
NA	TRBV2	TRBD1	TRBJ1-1	CASSEYRGLDTEAFF	TGTGCCAGCAGTGAATACAGGGGGCTCGACACTGAAGCTTTCTTT
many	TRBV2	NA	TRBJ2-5	CASTMTGQETQYF	TGTGCCAGCACCATGACAGGCCAAGAGACCCAGTACTTC
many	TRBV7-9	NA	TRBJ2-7	CASSLAEGGYEQYF	TGTGCCAGCAGCTTAGCGGAGGGGGGCTACGAGCAGTACTTC
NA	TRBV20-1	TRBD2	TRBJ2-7	CSASGTSRKYEQYF	TGCAGTGCTAGCGGGACTAGCCGGAAGTACGAGCAGTACTTC
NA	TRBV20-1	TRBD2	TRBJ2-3	CSASSPSGGSSTDTQYF	TGCAGTGCTAGTTCCCCTAGCGGGGGCTCTAGCACAGATACGCAGTATTTT
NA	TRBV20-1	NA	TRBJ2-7	CSARDPRLYEQYF	TGCAGTGCTAGAGATCCCAGGCTCTACGAGCAGTACTTC
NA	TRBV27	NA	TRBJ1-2	CASSPPGPGYGYTF	TGTGCCAGCAGTCCCCCGGGACCAGGTTATGGCTACACCTTC
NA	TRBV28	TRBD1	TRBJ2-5	CASSSTGIETQYF	TGTGCCAGCAGCTCGACAGGGATTGAGACCCAGTACTTC
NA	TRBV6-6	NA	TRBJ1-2	CASSYSAGEDYGYTF	TGTGCCAGCAGTTACTCGGCAGGGGAGGACTATGGCTACACCTTC